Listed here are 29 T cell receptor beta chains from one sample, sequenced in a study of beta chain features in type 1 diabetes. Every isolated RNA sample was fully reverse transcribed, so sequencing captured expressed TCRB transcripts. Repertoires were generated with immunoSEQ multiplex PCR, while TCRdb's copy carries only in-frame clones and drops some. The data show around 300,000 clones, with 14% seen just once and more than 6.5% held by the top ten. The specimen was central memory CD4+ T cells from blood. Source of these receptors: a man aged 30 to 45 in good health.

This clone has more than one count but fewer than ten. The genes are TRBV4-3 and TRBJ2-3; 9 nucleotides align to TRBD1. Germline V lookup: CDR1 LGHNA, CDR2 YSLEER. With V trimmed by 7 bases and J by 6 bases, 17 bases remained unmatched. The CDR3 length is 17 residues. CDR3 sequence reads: CASNPLGRDREVDTQYF. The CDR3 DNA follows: TGCGCCAGCAACCCTTTAGGTCGGGACAGGGAGGTGGATACGCAGTATTTT.

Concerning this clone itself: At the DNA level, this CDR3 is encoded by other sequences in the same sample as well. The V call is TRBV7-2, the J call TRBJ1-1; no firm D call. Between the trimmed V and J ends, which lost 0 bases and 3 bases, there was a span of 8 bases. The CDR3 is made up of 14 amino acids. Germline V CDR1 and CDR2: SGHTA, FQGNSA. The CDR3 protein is CASSLAGRYTEAFF. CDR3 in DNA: TGTGCCAGCAGCTTAGCCGGACGGTACACTGAAGCTTTCTTT.

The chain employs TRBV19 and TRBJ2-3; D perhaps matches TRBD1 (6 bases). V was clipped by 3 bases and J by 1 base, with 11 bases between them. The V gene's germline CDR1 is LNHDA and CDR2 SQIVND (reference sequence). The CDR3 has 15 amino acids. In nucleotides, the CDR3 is TGTGCCAGTAGTATGTCAGGGGCCCGCACAGATACGCAGTATTTT. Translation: CASSMSGARTDTQYF.

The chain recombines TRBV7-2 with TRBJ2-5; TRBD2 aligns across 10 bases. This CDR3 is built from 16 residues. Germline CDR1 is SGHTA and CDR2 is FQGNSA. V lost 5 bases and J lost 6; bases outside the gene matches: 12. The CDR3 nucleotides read TGTGCCAGCAGCCCGGGGACTAGCGTGATCCAGCAGACCCAGTACTTC. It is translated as CASSPGTSVIQQTQYF.

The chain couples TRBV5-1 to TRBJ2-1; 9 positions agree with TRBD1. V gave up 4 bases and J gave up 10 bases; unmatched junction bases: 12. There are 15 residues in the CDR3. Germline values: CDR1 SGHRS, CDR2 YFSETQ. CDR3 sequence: CASSAVGQGQWEQFF. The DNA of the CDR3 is TGCGCCAGCAGCGCGGTGGGACAGGGACAATGGGAGCAGTTCTTC.

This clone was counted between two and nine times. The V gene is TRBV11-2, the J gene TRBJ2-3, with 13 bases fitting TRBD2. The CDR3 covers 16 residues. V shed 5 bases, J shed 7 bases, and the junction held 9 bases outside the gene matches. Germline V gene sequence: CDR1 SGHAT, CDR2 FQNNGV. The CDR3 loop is CASSTRTSGSRNTQYF. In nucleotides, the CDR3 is TGTGCCAGCAGCACCAGGACTAGCGGGAGTAGGAATACGCAGTATTTT.

The CDR3 loop is CASSLPSTNIQYF. DNA of the CDR3: TGTGCCAGCAGCTTGCCAAGTACTAACATTCAGTACTTC. This chain connects TRBV7-8 to TRBJ2-4, with unresolved D. V was pared by 3 bases and J by 7 bases, with 10 bases between. Germline assignment: CDR1 SGHVS and CDR2 FQNEAQ. The CDR3 length is 13 residues.

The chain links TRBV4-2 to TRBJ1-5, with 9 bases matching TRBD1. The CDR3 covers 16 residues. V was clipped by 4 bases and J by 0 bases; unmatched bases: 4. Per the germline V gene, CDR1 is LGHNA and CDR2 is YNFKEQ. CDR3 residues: CASSLDRGNSNQPQHF. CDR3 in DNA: TGTGCCAGCAGCCTCGACAGGGGGAATAGCAATCAGCCCCAGCATTTT.

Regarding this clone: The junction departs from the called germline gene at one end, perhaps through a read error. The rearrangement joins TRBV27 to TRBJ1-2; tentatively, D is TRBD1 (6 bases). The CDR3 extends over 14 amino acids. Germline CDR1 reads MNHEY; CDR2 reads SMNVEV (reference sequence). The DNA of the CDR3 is TGTGCCAGCAGGAGGCAGGGGTCCAACTATGACTACACCTTC. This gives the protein CASRRQGSNYDYTF.

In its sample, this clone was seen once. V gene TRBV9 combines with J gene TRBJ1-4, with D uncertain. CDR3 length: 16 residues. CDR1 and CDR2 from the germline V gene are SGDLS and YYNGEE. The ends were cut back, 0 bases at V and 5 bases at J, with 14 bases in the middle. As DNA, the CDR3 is TGTGCCAGCAGCGTAGCCTCTCGACCGGACAATGAAAAACTGTTTTTT. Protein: CASSVASRPDNEKLFF.

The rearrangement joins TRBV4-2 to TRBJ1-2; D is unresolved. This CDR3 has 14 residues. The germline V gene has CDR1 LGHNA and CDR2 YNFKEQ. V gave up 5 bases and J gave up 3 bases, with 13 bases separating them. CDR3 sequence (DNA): TGTGCCAGCAGCTTGGAGGCCAGCGACTATGGCTACACCTTC. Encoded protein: CASSLEASDYGYTF.

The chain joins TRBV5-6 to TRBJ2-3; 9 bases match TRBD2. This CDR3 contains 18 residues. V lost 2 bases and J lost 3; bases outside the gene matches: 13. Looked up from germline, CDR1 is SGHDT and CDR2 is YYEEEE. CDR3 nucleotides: TGTGCCAGCAGCTTTAGCGGCGGGGGGGCCTCTCATACAGATACGCAGTATTTT. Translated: CASSFSGGGASHTDTQYF. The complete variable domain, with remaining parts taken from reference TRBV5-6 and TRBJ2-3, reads DAGVTQSPTHLIKTRGQQVTLRCSPKSGHDTVSWYQQALGQGPQFIFQYYEEEERQRGNFPDRFSGHQFPNYSSELNVNALLLGDSALYLCASSFSGGGASHTDTQYFGPGTRLTVL.

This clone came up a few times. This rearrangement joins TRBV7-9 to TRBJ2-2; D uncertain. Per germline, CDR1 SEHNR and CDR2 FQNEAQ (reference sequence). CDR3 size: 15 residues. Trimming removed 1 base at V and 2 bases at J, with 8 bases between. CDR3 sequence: CASSLGHANTGELFF. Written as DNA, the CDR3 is TGTGCCAGCAGCTTAGGTCATGCCAACACCGGGGAGCTGTTTTTT.

In nucleotides, the CDR3 is TGTGCCAGCAGCTTAGAGTCTACTAACTATGGCTACACCTTC. Translation gives CASSLESTNYGYTF. The rearrangement uses TRBV7-9 and TRBJ1-2; D is unclear. The CDR3 sequence is 14 residues long. Trimming pared 1 base from V and 0 bases from J, leaving 6 bases between. Germline values: CDR1 SEHNR, CDR2 FQNEAQ (reference sequence).

The CDR3 loop is CASRTSGGENIQYF. In nucleotides, the CDR3 is TGTGCCAGCAGAACCTCAGGGGGCGAAAACATTCAGTACTTC. The J gene is TRBJ2-4, the V gene TRBV6-5, with TRBD1 identical over 8 bases. Germline V gives CDR1 MNHEY, CDR2 SVGAGI. This CDR3 comprises 14 residues. Trimming removed 6 bases from V and 5 bases from J; junction bases left unmatched: 6.

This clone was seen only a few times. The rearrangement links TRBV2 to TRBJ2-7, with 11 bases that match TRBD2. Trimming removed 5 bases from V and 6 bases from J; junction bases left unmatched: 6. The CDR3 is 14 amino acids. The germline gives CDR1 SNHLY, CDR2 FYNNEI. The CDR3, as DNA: TGTGCCAGCAGTCCGGGGACTAGCGGTCCCGAGCAGTACTTC. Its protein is CASSPGTSGPEQYF. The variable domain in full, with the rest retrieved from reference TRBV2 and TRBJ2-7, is EPEVTQTPSHQVTQMGQEVILRCVPISNHLYFYWYRQILGQKVEFLVSFYNNEISEKSEIFDDQFSVERPDGSNFTLKIRSTKLEDSAMYFCASSPGTSGPEQYFGPGTRLTVT.

CDR3 coding DNA: TGTGCCACCCGAGGCTGGAGCTCCTACAATGAGCAGTTCTTC. Residues: CATRGWSSYNEQFF. V is TRBV6-1 and J is TRBJ2-1; D not certain. Per the germline V gene, CDR1 is MNHNS and CDR2 is SASEGT. Trimming removed 10 bases at V and 0 bases at J, with 13 bases between. This CDR3 is 14 amino acids long.

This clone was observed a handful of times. The CDR3 protein is CASSLSAQLNTEAFF. DNA for the CDR3: TGTGCCAGCAGCTTAAGTGCACAATTGAACACTGAAGCTTTCTTT. J is TRBJ1-1 and V is TRBV7-3; no definite D call. CDR3 size: 15 residues. Germline V lookup: CDR1 SGHTA, CDR2 FQGTGA. The V gene lost 1 base and the J gene lost 0 bases, with 9 bases spanning the gap.

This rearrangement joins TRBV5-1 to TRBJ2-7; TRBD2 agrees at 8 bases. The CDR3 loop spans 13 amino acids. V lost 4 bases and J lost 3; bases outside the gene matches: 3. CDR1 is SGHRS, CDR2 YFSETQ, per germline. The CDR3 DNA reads TGCGCCAGCAGCCCTGCGGGGGGCTACGAGCAGTACGTC. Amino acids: CASSPAGGYEQYV.

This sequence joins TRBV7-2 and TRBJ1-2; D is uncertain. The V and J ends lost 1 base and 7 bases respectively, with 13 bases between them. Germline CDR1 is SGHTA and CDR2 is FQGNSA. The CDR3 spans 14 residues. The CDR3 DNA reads TGTGCCAGCAGCTTAGTCGGCCCGGTAGTTGGCTACACCTTC. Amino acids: CASSLVGPVVGYTF.

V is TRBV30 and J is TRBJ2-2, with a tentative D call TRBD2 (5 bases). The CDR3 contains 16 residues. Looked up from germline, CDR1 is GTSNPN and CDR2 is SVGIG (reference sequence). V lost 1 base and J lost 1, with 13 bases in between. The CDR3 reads CAWSAQGTRNTGELFF. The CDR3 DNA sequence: TGTGCCTGGAGTGCGCAAGGAACTAGGAACACCGGGGAGCTGTTTTTT.

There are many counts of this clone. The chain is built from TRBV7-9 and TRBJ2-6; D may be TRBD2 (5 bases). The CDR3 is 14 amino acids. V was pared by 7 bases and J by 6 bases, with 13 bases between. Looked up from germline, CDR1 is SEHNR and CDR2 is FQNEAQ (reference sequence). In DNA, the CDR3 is TGTGCCAGCACCCCTGGAGGCGCGGCCAACGTCCTGACTTTC. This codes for CASTPGGAANVLTF.

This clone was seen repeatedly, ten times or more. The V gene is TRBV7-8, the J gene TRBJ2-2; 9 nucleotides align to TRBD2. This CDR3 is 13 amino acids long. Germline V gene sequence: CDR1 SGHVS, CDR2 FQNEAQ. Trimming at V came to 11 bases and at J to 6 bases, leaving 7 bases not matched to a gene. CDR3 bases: TGTGCCCTTAGCGGGAGTGCGGCCGGGGAGCTGTTTTTT. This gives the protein CALSGSAAGELFF.

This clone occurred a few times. CDR3 in DNA: TGCGCCAGCAGCGAGTCAGGGGGGACCCGAACTGGGGCCAACGTCCTGACTTTC. Residues: CASSESGGTRTGANVLTF. The V call is TRBV5-1, the J call TRBJ2-6; D might be TRBD1 (7 bases). The CDR3 contains 18 residues. Germline CDR1 SGHRS, CDR2 YFSETQ. The V end lost 4 bases, the J end lost 2 bases, and 19 bases lay between the germline ends. Variable domain in full (rest from reference TRBV5-1 and TRBJ2-6): KAGVTQTPRYLIKTRGQQVTLSCSPISGHRSVSWYQQTPGQGLQFLFEYFSETQRNKGNFPGRFSGRQFSNSRSEMNVSTLELGDSALYLCASSESGGTRTGANVLTFGAGSRLTVL.

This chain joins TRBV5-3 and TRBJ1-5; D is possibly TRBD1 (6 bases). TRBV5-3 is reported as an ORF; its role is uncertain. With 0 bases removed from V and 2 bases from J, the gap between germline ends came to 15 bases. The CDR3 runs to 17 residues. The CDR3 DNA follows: TGTGCCAGAAGCTTGGCCCCACAGGGCCGTCGCAATCAGCCCCAGCATTTT. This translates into CARSLAPQGRRNQPQHF.

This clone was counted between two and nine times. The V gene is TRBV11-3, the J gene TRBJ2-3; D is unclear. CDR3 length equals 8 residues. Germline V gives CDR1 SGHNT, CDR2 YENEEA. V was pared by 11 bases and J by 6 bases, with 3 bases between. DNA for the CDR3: TGTGCCGGCGATACGCAGTATTTT. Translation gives CAGDTQYF.

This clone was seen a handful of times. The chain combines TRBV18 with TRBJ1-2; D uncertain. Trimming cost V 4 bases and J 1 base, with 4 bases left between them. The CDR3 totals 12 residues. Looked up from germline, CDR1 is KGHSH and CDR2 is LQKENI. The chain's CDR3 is CASSQNNYGYTF. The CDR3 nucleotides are TGTGCCAGCTCACAAAATAACTATGGCTACACCTTC.

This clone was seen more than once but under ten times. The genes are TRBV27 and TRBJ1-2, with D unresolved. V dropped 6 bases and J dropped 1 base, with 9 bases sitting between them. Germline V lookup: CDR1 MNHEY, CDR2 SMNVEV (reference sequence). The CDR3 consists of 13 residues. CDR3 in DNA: TGTGCCAGCAGGTCTGCGATTAACTATGGCTACACCTTC. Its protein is CASRSAINYGYTF.

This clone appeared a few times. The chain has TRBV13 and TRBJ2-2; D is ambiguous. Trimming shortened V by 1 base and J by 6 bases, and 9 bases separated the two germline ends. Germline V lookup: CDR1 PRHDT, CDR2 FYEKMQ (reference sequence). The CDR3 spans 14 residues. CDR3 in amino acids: CASSLDLSSGELFF. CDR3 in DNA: TGTGCCAGCAGCTTAGATCTCTCGTCCGGGGAGCTGTTTTTT.